What follows is one T cell receptor (beta chain) and its context. Its antigen remains unidentified. The length of the CDR3 is 15 residues. V dropped 5 bases and J dropped 3; count of bases not matched to a gene: 8. Germline V gives CDR1 MNHEY, CDR2 SVGEGT. This entry comes from a study of post-analysis software for immune sequencing data. About the research overall: Relapsing-remitting, secondary progressive and progressive-relapsing forms made up the multiple sclerosis disease courses.

Study conclusions and caveats: People with multiple sclerosis had a significantly lower normalized Chao1 diversity than controls did. Batch-mates among the samples co-clustered strongly by F measure. When patients were compared with controls, four to six TRBV segments were more frequent, TRBV5-6, TRBV5-1 and TRBV20-1 among them.

Unique-molecular-identifier-tagged TCR beta cDNA libraries were used. Roughly 0.5 million cDNA molecules were obtained from roughly 1 to 10 million T cells. A single record per CDR3 protein comes from TCRdb applying MiXCR to the PCR reads. The repertoire holds about 400,000 distinct CDR3 sequences, with around a third as singletons. The V gene is TRBV6-2 or TRBV6-3, the J gene TRBJ1-1; 8 bases agree with TRBD1. This receptor was identified in a girl aged 5-17 years with multiple sclerosis. Sequenced input: blood. The CDR3 is CASSAGQGGYTEAFF. The DNA of the CDR3 is TGTGCCAGCAGTGCTGGACAGGGTGGGTACACTGAAGCTTTCTTT.